This T cell receptor (beta chain) appears in the sequencing data of a study of blood T cell repertoires in COVID-19. The CDR3 has 11 residues. Deletions cut 5 bases from V and 8 bases from J, with 7 bases between. Germline CDR1 reads MNHNY; CDR2 reads SVGAGI (reference sequence). Assay used: immunoSEQ multiplex PCR; TCRdb lists only in-frame clones, some missing. The sample records a few hundred thousand clones, roughly 85% being singletons. The sample consisted of peripheral blood. The chain couples TRBV6-6 to TRBJ2-1, with D unresolved. The sequence was obtained from a woman under 30 with acute or convalescent COVID-19. CDR3 coding DNA: TGTGCCAGCAGTGACTTCTATGAGCAGTTCTTC. Encoded protein: CASSDFYEQFF.